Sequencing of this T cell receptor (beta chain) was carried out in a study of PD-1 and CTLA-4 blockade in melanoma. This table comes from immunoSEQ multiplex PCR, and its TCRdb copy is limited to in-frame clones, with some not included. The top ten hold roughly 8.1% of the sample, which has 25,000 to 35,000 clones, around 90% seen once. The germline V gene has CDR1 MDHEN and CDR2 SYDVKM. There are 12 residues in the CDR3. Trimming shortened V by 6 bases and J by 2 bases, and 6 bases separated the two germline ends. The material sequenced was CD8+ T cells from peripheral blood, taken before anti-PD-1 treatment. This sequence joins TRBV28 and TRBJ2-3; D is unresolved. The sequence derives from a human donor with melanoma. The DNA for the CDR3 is TGTGCCAGCAGCGTGGCCACAGATACGCAGTATTTT. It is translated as CASSVATDTQYF.